This T cell receptor (beta chain) came from a study of post-analysis software for immune sequencing data. Study details: Both relapsing-remitting and secondary progressive multiple sclerosis featured among the disease courses, as did progressive-relapsing multiple sclerosis.

Study-level results: The normalized Chao1 diversity of multiple sclerosis patients was significantly lower than that of controls. TRBV5-6, TRBV5-1 and TRBV20-1 belonged to a set of roughly 5 TRBV segments that were more frequent in patients than controls.

The table lists this clonotype with a few counts. Its antigen is not known. The CDR3 length is 15 residues. Germline V gene lookup returns CDR1 MNHEY and CDR2 SVGEGT. V was pared by 7 bases and J by 5 bases, with 21 bases between. Unique molecular identifiers had been added to the TCR beta cDNA libraries. TCRdb itself ran the PCR reads through MiXCR, one entry per CDR3 protein. Found here are around 440,000 distinct CDR3 sequences, 45% of them singletons; the top ten hold around 10%. The sample was blood. This receptor was taken from a girl aged 10 to 17 with multiple sclerosis. The chain has TRBV6-2 or TRBV6-3 and TRBJ2-7, with D perhaps TRBD2 (6 bases). CDR3 sequence reads: CASTQLSQGGHEQYF. The CDR3 region has the DNA TGTGCCAGCACGCAGTTAAGCCAGGGAGGACACGAGCAGTACTTC.